The clone carrying this T cell receptor beta chain has a handful of counts. The antigen is not known. Sorted T cells were CFSE-labeled and cultured approximately five days with allogeneic regulatory or mature dendritic cells at 1:10. The record originates from a study of regulatory dendritic cells for organ transplantation. Study at large: Monocytes received vitamin D3 on days 0 and 4, IL-10 on day 4.

There are 13 residues in the CDR3. The ends were cut back, 3 bases at V and 7 bases at J, with 10 bases in the middle. Germline V CDR1 and CDR2: SNHLY, FYNNEI. Sequencing used immunoSEQ multiplex PCR; TCRdb keeps in-frame clones, though not all of them. The table records roughly 9,800 clones, about two thirds of them present only once. This TCR derives from a human donor in good health. Sample: naive CD4+ T cells from blood cultured with dendritic cells. Subset given: CD45RA+ naive T cells. This chain joins TRBV2 and TRBJ1-5; D uncertain. CDR3 DNA sequence: TGTGCCAGCAGTGACCTCAGAAACCAGCCCCAGCATTTT. Its protein is CASSDLRNQPQHF.